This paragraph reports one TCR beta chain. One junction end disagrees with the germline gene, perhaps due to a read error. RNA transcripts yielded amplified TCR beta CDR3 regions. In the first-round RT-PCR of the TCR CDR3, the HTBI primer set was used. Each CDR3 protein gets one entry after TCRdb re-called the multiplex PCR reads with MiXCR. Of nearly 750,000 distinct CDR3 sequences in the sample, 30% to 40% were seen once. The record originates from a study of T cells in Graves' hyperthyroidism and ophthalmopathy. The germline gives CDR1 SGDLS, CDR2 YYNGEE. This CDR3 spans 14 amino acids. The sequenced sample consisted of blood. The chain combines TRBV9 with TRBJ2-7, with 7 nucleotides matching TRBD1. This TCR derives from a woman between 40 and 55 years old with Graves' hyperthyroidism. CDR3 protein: CASSPVRDSYEQYF. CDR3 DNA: TGCGCCAGCAGCCCAGTAAGGGACAGCTACGAGCAGTACTTC.